Given below is one T cell receptor (beta chain) in context. Profiling relied on immunoSEQ multiplex PCR, and the TCRdb table lists in-frame clones only, not all of them. The table lists under 90,000 clones, roughly 76% of them singletons, with around a sixth in the top ten. This sample was included in a study of blood T cell repertoires in COVID-19. Overall study context: Some COVID-19 samples were acute and others convalescent; all came from the United States, Italy and Spain.

The CDR3 totals 14 residues. Per germline, CDR1 MGHDK and CDR2 SYGVNS. The J segment lost 7 bases and the V segment lost 5 bases, leaving 4 bases of the junction unmatched. Sequencing used peripheral blood. The sequence came from a woman older than 75 with active or convalescent COVID-19. The V and J genes are TRBV25-1 and TRBJ2-1, with TRBD2 matching 11 bases. The CDR3 nucleotides are TGTGCCAGCAGTTTAGCGGGGGGGCGGAATGAGCAGTTCTTC. As protein: CASSLAGGRNEQFF.